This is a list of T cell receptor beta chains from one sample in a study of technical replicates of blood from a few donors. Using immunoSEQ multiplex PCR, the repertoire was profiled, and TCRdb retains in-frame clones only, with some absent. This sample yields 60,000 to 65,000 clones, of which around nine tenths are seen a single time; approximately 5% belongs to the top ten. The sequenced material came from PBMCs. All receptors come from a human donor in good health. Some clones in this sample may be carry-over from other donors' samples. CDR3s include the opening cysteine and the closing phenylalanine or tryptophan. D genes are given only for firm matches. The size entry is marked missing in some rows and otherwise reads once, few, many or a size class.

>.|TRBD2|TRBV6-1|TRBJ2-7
TGTGCCAGCAGCGCCTCCGGGACTAGCGCCTACGAGCAGTACTTC
CASSASGTSAYEQYF
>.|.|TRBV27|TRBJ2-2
TGTGCCAGCCGGAGGAACACCGGGGAGCTGTTTTTT
CASRRNTGELFF
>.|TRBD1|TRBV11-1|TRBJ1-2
TGTGCCAGCAGCTTTATGGGACAGGGACGCGGCTACACCTTC
CASSFMGQGRGYTF
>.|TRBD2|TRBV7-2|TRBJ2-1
TGTGCCAGCAGCTCAACTAGCGGGAGGGCCTCTGAGCAGTTCTTC
CASSSTSGRASEQFF
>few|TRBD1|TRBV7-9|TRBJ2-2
TGTGCCAGCAGCCCCCGACAGGGAGCCACCGGGGAGCTGTTTTTT
CASSPRQGATGELFF
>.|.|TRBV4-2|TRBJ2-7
TGTGCCAGCAGCCCCGGACTACACGAGCAGTACTTC
CASSPGLHEQYF
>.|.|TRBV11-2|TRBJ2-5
TGTGCCAGCAGCTTTAGGGGAGAGACCCAGTACTTC
CASSFRGETQYF
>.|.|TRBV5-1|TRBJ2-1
TGCGCCAGCAAATCTAGCTATCGGGGTGAGCAGTTCTTC
CASKSSYRGEQFF
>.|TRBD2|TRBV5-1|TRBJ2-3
TGCGCCAGCTCGGGACTAGCGGGCTTTTTTACAGATACGCAGTATTTT
CASSGLAGFFTDTQYF
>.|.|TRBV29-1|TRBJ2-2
TGCAGCGCCACGGCCGGGGAGCTGTTTTTT
CSATAGELFF
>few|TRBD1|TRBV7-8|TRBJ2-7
TGTGCCAGCAGCCCGTTCCCGGGACAGGGAAACATCGAGCAGTACTTC
CASSPFPGQGNIEQYF
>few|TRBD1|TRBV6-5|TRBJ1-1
TGTGCCAGCAGGACAGGGATAAACACTGAAGCTTTCTTT
CASRTGINTEAFF
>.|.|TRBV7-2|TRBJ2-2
TGTGCCAGCAGCTTAGGTGGCGGCACGAACACCGGGGAGCTGTTTTTT
CASSLGGGTNTGELFF
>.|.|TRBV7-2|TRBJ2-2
TGTGCCAGCAGCTTAGGGAGCCGCACCGGGGAGCTGTTTTTT
CASSLGSRTGELFF
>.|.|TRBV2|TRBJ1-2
TGTGCCAGCAGTGAATGGGCCAGAGGGTCGGTAGGAACAAGAGGCTACACCTTC
CASSEWARGSVGTRGYTF
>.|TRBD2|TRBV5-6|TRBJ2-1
TGTGCCAGCAGCTGGGGCCTAGCGGGAGGGATTTCCTACAATGAGCAGTTCTTC
CASSWGLAGGISYNEQFF